A single sample is the source of the 18 T cell receptor beta chains below, sequenced in a study of T cell responses to AZD1222 COVID-19 vaccine. TCRdb keeps only in-frame clones here, not all; method: immunoSEQ multiplex PCR. The table lists about 85,000 clones, roughly 90% of them singletons. The source material was peripheral blood, sampled on day 0 of AZD1222 vaccination. The receptors come from an adult in good health.

The chain has TRBV28 and TRBJ2-5, with TRBD2 matching 7 bases. The length of the CDR3 is 16 residues. J gave up 2 bases and V 4 bases, and 10 bases lay outside the gene matches. The V gene's germline CDR1 is MDHEN and CDR2 SYDVKM. The CDR3 loop is CASSSWGGGVQETQYF. CDR3 DNA: TGTGCCAGCAGTTCCTGGGGGGGAGGGGTGCAAGAGACCCAGTACTTC.

This clone was counted once. This chain joins TRBV7-2 and TRBJ1-3; D not certain. Deletions cut 3 bases from V and 4 bases from J, with 7 bases between. The CDR3 loop spans 13 amino acids. Germline V gene data show CDR1 as SGHTA and CDR2 as FQGNSA. This CDR3 reads CASSLSWGNTIYF. The CDR3 DNA reads TGTGCCAGCAGCTTGTCCTGGGGAAACACCATATATTTT.

The chain couples TRBV6-6 to TRBJ2-6; the match to TRBD1 covers 10 bases. Looked up from germline, CDR1 is MNHNY and CDR2 is SVGAGI (reference sequence). V lost 6 bases, J lost 7 bases, and 6 bases stayed unmatched. This CDR3 contains 15 residues. The CDR3 region has the DNA TGTGCCAGCAGCCGTGGGACAGGGGAAGCCAACGTCCTGACTTTC. Translation gives CASSRGTGEANVLTF.

The rearrangement uses TRBV10-1 and TRBJ2-1; 7 nucleotides line up with TRBD2. Germline CDR1 and CDR2: WNHNN and SYGVQD (reference sequence). There are 16 residues in the CDR3. Trimming removed 8 bases from V and 7 bases from J; junction bases left unmatched: 17. The CDR3 region has the DNA TGCGCCAGCCAAGAGGGGTGGCTAGCGGTTCGGAATGAGCAGTTCTTC. Translation: CASQEGWLAVRNEQFF.

The chain couples TRBV6-5 to TRBJ2-5; 11 bases map to TRBD2. Germline V gene sequence: CDR1 MNHEY, CDR2 SVGAGI. After removal of 5 bases from V and 5 bases from J, the junction contained 7 bases not matched to a gene. The CDR3 extends over 15 amino acids. The CDR3 is CASSLRLAGLETQYF. In DNA form, the CDR3 reads TGTGCCAGCAGTCTCCGACTAGCGGGGTTGGAGACCCAGTACTTC.

A few counts support this clone. J is TRBJ2-7 and V is TRBV7-9; unclear D gene. V dropped 1 base and J dropped 4 bases, with 2 bases sitting between them. CDR3 length: 11 residues. From germline, CDR1 is SEHNR and CDR2 FQNEAQ (reference sequence). DNA of the CDR3: TGTGCCAGCAGCTTAGTGTACGAGCAGTACTTC. Translating gives CASSLVYEQYF.

This chain joins TRBV6-5 and TRBJ1-4; D might be TRBD1 (6 bases). CDR3 length: 14 amino acids. The V gene's germline CDR1 is MNHEY and CDR2 SVGAGI. Between the trimmed V and J ends, which lost 8 bases and 4 bases, there was a span of 14 bases. CDR3 in DNA: TGTGCCAGCTCAATAGACAGGAATAATGAAAAACTGTTTTTT. Translated: CASSIDRNNEKLFF.

Comments on this clone: At one of its ends the junction is not consistent with the germline gene, which may arise from a read error. Other DNA sequences of this sample code for an identical CDR3. CDR3 residues: CASSWDRGYEQYF. The DNA for the CDR3 is TGTGCCAGCAGTTGGGACAGAGGCTACGAACAGTACTTC. The V call is TRBV28, the J call TRBJ2-7, with 7 bases aligning to TRBD1. The CDR3 totals 13 residues. Germline V gives CDR1 MDHEN, CDR2 SYDVKM. Combining the CDR3 with reference TRBV28 and TRBJ2-7 gives the whole variable domain DVKVTQSSRYLVKRTGEKVFLECVQDMDHENMFWYRQDPGLGLRLIYFSYDVKMKEKGDIPEGYSVSREKKERFSLILESASTNQTSMYLCASSWDRGYEQYFGPGTRLTVT.

This clone was seen once. The DNA for the CDR3 is TGTGCCACCAGTGACACATACAGGGGGATGGAGGAGACCCAGTACTTC. It translates to CATSDTYRGMEETQYF. The V call is TRBV24-1, the J call TRBJ2-5; 8 bases are shared with TRBD1. The ends lost 4 bases at V and 5 bases at J; junction bases unmatched: 11. This CDR3 has 16 residues. Germline values: CDR1 KGHDR, CDR2 SFDVKD.

CDR3 region: CASSPPSGGVSSTDTQYF. The CDR3 DNA reads TGTGCCAGCTCACCACCGAGCGGGGGGGTTTCTAGCACAGATACGCAGTATTTT. This sequence joins TRBV18 and TRBJ2-3; 10 bases match TRBD2. The junction had 6 bases not matched to a gene; V was cut back by 0 bases and J by 0 bases. Germline CDR1 KGHSH, CDR2 LQKENI. CDR3 length: 18 amino acids.

The chain employs TRBV10-2 and TRBJ1-5; weak D call: TRBD1 (6 bases). Trimming took 0 bases from V and 4 from J, leaving 7 bases between them. The CDR3 contains 14 residues. The V gene's germline CDR1 is WSHSY and CDR2 SAAADI. Written as DNA, the CDR3 is TGCGCCAGCAGTGAGTCAGGGGGGAATCAGCCCCAGCATTTT. Its protein is CASSESGGNQPQHF.

The J gene is TRBJ2-7, the V gene TRBV18; 9 positions match TRBD1. CDR1 KGHSH and CDR2 LQKENI come from the germline V gene. CDR3 size: 17 residues. V was pared by 0 bases and J by 7 bases, with 13 bases of the junction left unmatched. As DNA, the CDR3 is TGTGCCAGCTCACCACCACTGGGACAGGGATCTAGGGGGGAGCAGTACTTC. Translation gives CASSPPLGQGSRGEQYF.

The J gene is TRBJ2-3, the V gene TRBV7-2, with 12 bases matching TRBD2. This CDR3 spans 15 amino acids. The V and J ends lost 5 bases and 4 bases, in that order; junction bases with no gene match: 4. CDR1 is SGHTA and CDR2 is FQGNSA in the germline V gene. In DNA, the CDR3 is TGTGCCAGCAGCCAGACTAGCGGGAGTGCAGATACGCAGTATTTT. Protein sequence: CASSQTSGSADTQYF.

The rearrangement joins TRBV5-6 to TRBJ1-1, with a tentative D call TRBD1 (5 bases). The germline V gene has CDR1 SGHDT and CDR2 YYEEEE. Trimming removed 5 bases at V and 3 bases at J, with 17 bases between. The CDR3 contains 15 residues. The CDR3 loop is CASREVGQAYTEAFF. In DNA form, the CDR3 reads TGTGCCAGCAGAGAAGTGGGGCAGGCCTACACTGAAGCTTTCTTT. Full variable domain (outside the CDR3, taken from reference TRBV5-6 and TRBJ1-1): DAGVTQSPTHLIKTRGQQVTLRCSPKSGHDTVSWYQQALGQGPQFIFQYYEEEERQRGNFPDRFSGHQFPNYSSELNVNALLLGDSALYLCASREVGQAYTEAFFGQGTRLTVV.

V gene TRBV7-2 combines with J gene TRBJ1-5; D remains unclear. The V and J ends lost 1 base and 2 bases respectively, with 9 bases between them. CDR3 length: 15 amino acids. Germline V CDR1 and CDR2: SGHTA, FQGNSA. The CDR3 here is CASSLGPGGNQPQHF. CDR3 DNA sequence: TGTGCCAGCAGCTTAGGTCCGGGTGGCAATCAGCCCCAGCATTTT.

This clone was counted a single time. The chain carries TRBV7-9 and TRBJ2-1; the D is unclear. This CDR3 spans 14 amino acids. Germline values: CDR1 SEHNR, CDR2 FQNEAQ (reference sequence). V was cut by 1 base and J by 0 bases, with 4 bases left in between. CDR3 region: CASSLGSSYNEQFF. The CDR3 DNA reads as TGTGCCAGCAGCTTAGGTAGCTCCTACAATGAGCAGTTCTTC.

This sequence joins TRBV7-2 and TRBJ1-2; 7 nucleotides match TRBD1. V was pared by 1 base and J by 8 bases, with 1 base of the junction left unmatched. This CDR3 has 12 residues. Germline V gives CDR1 SGHTA, CDR2 FQGNSA. The CDR3 region is CASSLDRGGYTF. The CDR3 DNA reads TGTGCCAGCAGCTTAGACAGGGGCGGCTACACCTTC.

The chain combines TRBV7-2 with TRBJ1-5; D not resolved. V dropped 1 base and J dropped 7 bases, with 14 bases sitting between them. This CDR3 spans 15 amino acids. The V gene's germline CDR1 is SGHTA and CDR2 FQGNSA. CDR3 sequence reads: CASSLEDGIVQPQHF. For the CDR3, the DNA is TGTGCCAGCAGCTTAGAGGACGGGATCGTACAGCCCCAGCATTTT.